This T cell receptor beta chain came from a study of cytomegalovirus exposure and HLA in healthy donors. Regarding this clone: No antigen is known for it.

Study conclusions and caveats: Presence/absence analysis assumed near-uniform sequencing depth across donors. Overall, approximately 180 TCR beta chains were annotated as cytomegalovirus-associated. The sole available immune exposure information was CMV serostatus.

This PCR relied on a set of 60 Vbeta primers and 13 Jbeta primers. Data came from immunoSEQ multiplex PCR; TCRdb stores just in-frame clones and leaves some out. The sample shows about 100,000 clones, 76% of them seen only once. Germline loops: CDR1 WNHNN, CDR2 SYGVQD (reference sequence). Trimming stripped 0 bases from V and 6 bases from J, with 8 bases between. This CDR3 is built from 13 residues. The sample comprised PBMCs. The TCR originated in a woman between 45 and 60 years old in good health and CMV-seropositive. The V and J genes are TRBV10-1 and TRBJ1-2; D is unresolved. The CDR3 loop reads CASSESGRHGYTF. DNA for the CDR3: TGCGCCAGCAGTGAGTCCGGGAGGCATGGCTACACCTTC.